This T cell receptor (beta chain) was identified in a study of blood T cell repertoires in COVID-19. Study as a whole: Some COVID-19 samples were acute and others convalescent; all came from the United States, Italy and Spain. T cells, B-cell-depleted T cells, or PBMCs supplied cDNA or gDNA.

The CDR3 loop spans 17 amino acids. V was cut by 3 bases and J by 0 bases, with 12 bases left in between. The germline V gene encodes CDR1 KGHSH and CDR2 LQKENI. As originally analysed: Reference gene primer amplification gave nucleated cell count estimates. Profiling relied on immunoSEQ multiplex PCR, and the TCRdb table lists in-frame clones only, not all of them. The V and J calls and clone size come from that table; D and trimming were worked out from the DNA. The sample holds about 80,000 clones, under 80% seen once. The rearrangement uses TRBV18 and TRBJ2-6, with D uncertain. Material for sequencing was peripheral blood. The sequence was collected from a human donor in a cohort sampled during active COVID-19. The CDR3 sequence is CASSPAVVFSGANVLTF. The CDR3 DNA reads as TGTGCCAGCTCACCCGCGGTGGTTTTCTCTGGGGCCAACGTCCTGACTTTC.